This paragraph reports one TCR beta chain. In the original workflow: For the immunoSEQ data, sequences were junction-only without quality scores, so filtering differed. Sequencing used immunoSEQ multiplex PCR; TCRdb keeps in-frame clones, though not all of them. Clone size and V and J calls were adopted from that table, with D and trimming inferred from the DNA. Counted here are 1.5 million to 1.9 million clones, 95% to 99% occurring once; the ten biggest clones make up roughly 0.42%. The data originate from a study of shared clonotypes between healthy human individuals. Study context: A couple of female and a few male donors aged 18 to 49 were enrolled. Per donor, CD8 memory used one plate, CD8 naive used two, CD4 memory used three and CD4 naive used three.

In germline, CDR1 is MNHEY, CDR2 SMNVEV (reference sequence). Trimming cost V 0 bases and J 0 bases; bases outside gene matches: 10. This CDR3 spans 19 amino acids. The TCR was taken from a man aged 25 to 40 in good health. J is TRBJ2-3 and V is TRBV27, with TRBD2 matching over 9 bases. Sequencing input: naive CD4+ T cells sorted from blood. Sample subset: CD45RA+ positively selected. The DNA of the CDR3 is TGTGCCAGCAGTTTATCAGTTCGGGCTAGCGGGACTAGCACAGATACGCAGTATTTT. The encoded protein is CASSLSVRASGTSTDTQYF.